Sequencing of this T cell receptor beta chain was carried out in a study of shared clonotypes between healthy human individuals. The overall study: Every donor yielded three CD4 naive, three CD4 memory, two CD8 naive and one CD8 memory plate. Broader study findings: The sole specimen, blood, was sampled, and tissue repertoires likely differ.

Concerning this clone: Its antigen is not identified.

V was cut by 0 bases and J by 7 bases, with 8 bases left in between. Germline V gene sequence: CDR1 SGHNT, CDR2 YYREEE (reference sequence). The CDR3 runs 13 residues. Each sorted subset replicate got 200 ng genomic DNA, 25,000 to 35,000 genomes. Only in-frame clones appear in the TCRdb table, and some are missing; sequencing was by immunoSEQ multiplex PCR. The data show roughly 700,000 clones, around two thirds seen once. V and J are TRBV5-4 and TRBJ1-5; no definite D call. The sequenced sample was memory CD4+ T cells sorted from blood. The subset denotes: CD45RA-negative fraction. This sequence was found in a woman aged 30 to 39 in good health. CDR3 residues: CASSLGEGQPQHF. In DNA form, the CDR3 reads TGTGCCAGCAGCTTGGGGGAAGGGCAGCCCCAGCATTTT.